A single T cell receptor beta chain is shown here with its context. Its antigen is still unknown. It has no much larger one-base neighbor in the sample; base qualities were not kept. The CDR3 runs 15 residues from the cysteine to the phenylalanine. Solely the CDR3 DNA is kept, with 45 bases framed from the first base. The germline V gene encodes CDR1 MGHRA and CDR2 YSYEKL. V loses 4 bases, J loses 4 bases, and the germline ends lie 15 bases apart. These data belong to a study of T cell repertoires in cytomegalovirus infection (dated by TCRdb to the late 2010s). The study in broad terms: Donor HLA type was relevant to the analysis, because carriage of CMV infection together with the matching HLA type was indicated by public TCR beta signatures.

Study-wide findings and limitations: Carriers of CMV infection plus the relevant HLA type were discriminated by the cumulative frequency of public TCR beta family members in the study cohort and in an independent roughly 380-donor cohort. The ex vivo response was dominated by HLA-C-restricted CMV-specific TCR beta clonotypes, which also provided the single most frequent clonotype in two of eight donors.

Instrument on record: Illumina HiSeq 1500. TCRdb reanalyzed the raw reads on its own, using fastp at Q25 for trimming and MiXCR for clone calling, and kept in-frame beta chains. Each CDR3 protein gets just one entry, which takes the most common genes and DNA from the rows behind it. The sample table shows about 230,000 distinct CDR3 sequences, and over 20% are seen once. The ten top clones hold over 15% of the sample. Sequencing input: CD8+ T cells from PBMCs. The TCR was taken from a human donor in good health (CMV status not recorded). Some clones in this sample may be carry-over from other donors' samples. The chain couples TRBV4-1 to TRBJ2-3, with an unclear D gene assignment. The sequenced DNA: TGCGCCAGCAGCCGGACCGATTACAAGGCAGATACGCAGTATTTT. Its translation is CASSRTDYKADTQYF.